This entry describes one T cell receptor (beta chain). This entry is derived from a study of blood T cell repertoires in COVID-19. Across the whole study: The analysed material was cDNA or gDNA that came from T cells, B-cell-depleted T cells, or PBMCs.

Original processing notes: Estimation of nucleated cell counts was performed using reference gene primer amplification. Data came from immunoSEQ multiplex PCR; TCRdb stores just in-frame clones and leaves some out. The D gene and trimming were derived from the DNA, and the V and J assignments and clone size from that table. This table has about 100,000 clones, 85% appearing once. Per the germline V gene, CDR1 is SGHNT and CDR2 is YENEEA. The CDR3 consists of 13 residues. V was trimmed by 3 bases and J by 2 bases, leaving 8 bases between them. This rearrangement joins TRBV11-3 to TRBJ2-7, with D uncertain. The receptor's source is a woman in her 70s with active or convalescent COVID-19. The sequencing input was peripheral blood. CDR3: CASSFLAAYEQYF. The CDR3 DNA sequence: TGTGCCAGCAGCTTTTTAGCTGCCTACGAGCAGTACTTC.